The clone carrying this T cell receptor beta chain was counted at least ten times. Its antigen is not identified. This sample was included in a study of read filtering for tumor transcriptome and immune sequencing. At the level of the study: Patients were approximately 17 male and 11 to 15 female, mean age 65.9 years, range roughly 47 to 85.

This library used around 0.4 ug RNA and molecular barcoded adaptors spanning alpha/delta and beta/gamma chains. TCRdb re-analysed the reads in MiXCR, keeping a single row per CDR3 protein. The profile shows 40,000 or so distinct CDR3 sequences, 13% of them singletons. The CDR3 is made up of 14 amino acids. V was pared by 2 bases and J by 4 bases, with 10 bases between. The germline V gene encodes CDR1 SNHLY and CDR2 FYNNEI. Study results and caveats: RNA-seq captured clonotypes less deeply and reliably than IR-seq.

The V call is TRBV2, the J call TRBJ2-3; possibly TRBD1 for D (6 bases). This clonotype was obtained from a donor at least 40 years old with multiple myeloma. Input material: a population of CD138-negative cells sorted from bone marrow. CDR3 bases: TGTGCCAGCAGTGAACGGCAGGGGTCAGATACGCAGTATTTT. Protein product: CASSERQGSDTQYF.